These T cell receptor beta chains were read from a single sample in a study of blood T cell repertoires in COVID-19. Assay: immunoSEQ multiplex PCR; the TCRdb copy retains only in-frame clones and omits some. The profile shows 150,000 to 200,000 clones, 81% of them singletons. The source material was peripheral blood. The source of these receptors is a man between 60 and 75 years old with active or convalescent COVID-19. Both conserved end residues are part of each CDR3. The D gene is left open where the match is weak. Some rows mark clone size as missing; the rest say once, few, many or name a class of expanded clone.

j_call	v_call	d_call	clone_size	cdr3_nt	cdr3_aa
TRBJ2-1	TRBV3-1/TRBV3-2	TRBD2	NA	TGTGCCAGCAGCCCGGGCACTAGCGGGAGGTTTGAGCAGTTCTTC	CASSPGTSGRFEQFF
TRBJ2-7	TRBV13	NA	NA	TGTGCCAGCAGCCCCCCGGGACAAGGCTACGAGCAGTACTTC	CASSPPGQGYEQYF
TRBJ2-4	TRBV10-3	TRBD2	NA	TGTGCCATCAGTGAGGCAGGGAGGGACAAAAACATTCAGTACTTC	CAISEAGRDKNIQYF
TRBJ1-5	TRBV10-3	NA	NA	TGTGCCATCAGTGCTTCGACGGGGAATCAGCCCCAGCATTTT	CAISASTGNQPQHF
TRBJ2-3	TRBV10-3	NA	few	TGTGCCATCAGTGAGATCCAGCGGGCTAGCACAGATACGCAGTATTTT	CAISEIQRASTDTQYF
TRBJ2-7	TRBV2	NA	NA	TGTGCCACATCCCAAGGGGCGTCCTACGAGCAGTACTTC	CATSQGASYEQYF
TRBJ1-5	TRBV11-2	NA	NA	TGTGCCAGCAGCTTTTCAGGAAACAATCAGCCCCAGCATTTT	CASSFSGNNQPQHF
TRBJ1-6	TRBV28	TRBD1	NA	TGTGCCAGCAGTTTACGGACAGGGGTTCGGAATTCACCCCTCCACTTT	CASSLRTGVRNSPLHF
TRBJ2-1	TRBV4-2	NA	few	TGTGCCAGCAGCCCCTACAAACAGGGTGGCAATGAGCAGTTCTTC	CASSPYKQGGNEQFF
TRBJ1-1	TRBV6-2/TRBV6-3	NA	NA	TGTGCCAGCAGTTACGACCGGGTAAAGGGGGTGAACACTGAAGCTTTCTTT	CASSYDRVKGVNTEAFF
TRBJ2-6	TRBV2	NA	NA	TGTGCCAGCATCGCCAGGGAAGACTCTGGGGCCAACGTCCTGACTTTC	CASIAREDSGANVLTF
TRBJ2-5	TRBV19	NA	NA	TGTGCCAGTAGTATAGCATCGGGGTTCCAGTACCAAGAGACCCAGTACTTC	CASSIASGFQYQETQYF
TRBJ1-4	TRBV10-3	TRBD1	NA	TGTGCCACTACCGGGACAGGGGAAAATGAAAAACTGTTTTTT	CATTGTGENEKLFF
TRBJ1-1	TRBV15	NA	NA	TGTGCCACCAGCAGAGATCGGCGGGGGGAGAGAGCTGAAGCTTTCTTT	CATSRDRRGERAEAFF
TRBJ2-5	TRBV11-2	NA	NA	TGTGCCAGCAGCTCCCCCCTCGGCTCAGGAGAGACCCAGTACTTC	CASSSPLGSGETQYF
TRBJ2-1	TRBV19	NA	NA	TGTGCCAGTAGTTTGACAGCCTCTAACTCCTACAATGAGCAGTTCTTC	CASSLTASNSYNEQFF
TRBJ2-5	TRBV9	TRBD2	NA	TGTGCCAGCAGCGTTGCGGGAGGGTTTCAGGAGACCCAGTACTTC	CASSVAGGFQETQYF
TRBJ1-2	TRBV2	TRBD1	NA	TGTGCCAGCTCACAGGGGAGTGGCTACACCTTC	CASSQGSGYTF
TRBJ2-3	TRBV24-1	TRBD1	NA	TGTGCCACCAGTGACCGAGGGACAGGGCTGCAGTATTTT	CATSDRGTGLQYF
TRBJ1-2	TRBV11-2	TRBD1	few	TGTGCCAGCAGCGGCCTCAGACGGGACAGCTCAAACGGCTACACCTTC	CASSGLRRDSSNGYTF
TRBJ2-1	TRBV9	TRBD2	NA	TGTGCCAGCAGCCCAGAGACTAGCGGCTACAATGAGCAGTTCTTC	CASSPETSGYNEQFF
TRBJ2-1	TRBV4-1	TRBD2	NA	TGCGCCAGCAGCCAAGCAACTAGCGGGAAAACCTACAATGAGCAGTTCTTC	CASSQATSGKTYNEQFF
TRBJ1-3	TRBV6-5	TRBD1	NA	TGTGCCAGCAGGATACAGGGGAGCTCTGGAAACACCATATATTTT	CASRIQGSSGNTIYF
TRBJ1-5	TRBV13	NA	few	TGTGCCAGCAGCTTACGTGGACGGGATAGCAATCAGCCCCAGCATTTT	CASSLRGRDSNQPQHF
TRBJ2-4	TRBV7-9	NA	NA	TGTGCCAGCAGCCCTGGCAGGGAAGGCAAAAACATTCAGTACTTC	CASSPGREGKNIQYF
TRBJ2-3	TRBV25-1	NA	once	TGTGCCAGCAGCCGGTTAGATACGCAGTATTTT	CASSRLDTQYF
TRBJ1-1	TRBV18	NA	NA	TGTGCCAGCTCACCACCGGGAGGCAAGAACACTGAAGCTTTCTTT	CASSPPGGKNTEAFF
TRBJ1-3	TRBV6-5	NA	NA	TGTGCCATTAGAGATTGGGGCGGAGGAAACACCATATATTTT	CAIRDWGGGNTIYF
TRBJ1-1	TRBV5-1	TRBD1	NA	TGCGCCAGCAGGTGGGGACAGGGTAACACTGAAGCTTTCTTT	CASRWGQGNTEAFF
TRBJ1-2	TRBV12-3/TRBV12-4	NA	NA	TGTGCCAGCAGGAACAGGGTCGGATCCACCTTC	CASRNRVGSTF
TRBJ2-2	TRBV29-1	TRBD1	NA	TGCAGCGTGGGACAGCCGCTCACCGGGGAGCTGTTTTTT	CSVGQPLTGELFF
TRBJ1-2	TRBV19	NA	NA	TGTGCCAGTAGTCTCCGTTCTCGGGGCTATGGCTACACCTTC	CASSLRSRGYGYTF